Listed below are T cell receptor beta chains from one sample, sequenced in a study of human T cells and chemical hapten exposure. TCRdb called the 5' RACE reads again in MiXCR, with one record for every CDR3 protein. Counted here are about 110,000 distinct CDR3 sequences, approximately 19% occurring once; the ten biggest clones make up 2.8%. The receptors were gathered from a human donor in good health. Both conserved end residues are part of each CDR3. The order of the fields is D gene, clone size, V gene, J gene, CDR3 protein, CDR3 DNA. The D gene is left open where the match is weak. Clone size is shown for a subset of rows, as once, few, many or a class of expanded clone.

>TRBD2|once|TRBV5-1|TRBJ2-1
CASSPGTSGFDEQFF
TGCGCCAGCAGTCCCGGGACTAGCGGGTTCGATGAGCAGTTCTTC
>TRBD1|NA|TRBV4-2|TRBJ1-5
CASSPGQGDNQPQHF
TGTGCCAGCAGCCCGGGACAGGGGGATAATCAGCCCCAGCATTTT
>TRBD2|NA|TRBV29-1|TRBJ2-7
CSVETGLAGGQGEQYF
TGCAGCGTTGAGACGGGACTAGCGGGAGGCCAGGGCGAGCAGTACTTC
>NA|NA|TRBV10-3|TRBJ2-7
CAIRAPSYEQYF
TGTGCCATCAGGGCCCCATCCTACGAGCAGTACTTC
>NA|few|TRBV12-3/TRBV12-4|TRBJ2-2
CASTTNPRQAGELFF
TGTGCCAGCACCACCAACCCCCGACAGGCCGGGGAGCTGTTTTTT
>TRBD1|NA|TRBV28|TRBJ2-7
CASSVSGTGGRYF
TGTGCCAGCAGTGTATCCGGGACAGGGGGCCGGTACTTC
>NA|NA|TRBV12-3/TRBV12-4|TRBJ2-2
CASSFSLGGELFF
TGTGCCAGCAGTTTTTCTCTAGGCGGGGAGCTGTTTTTT
>NA|NA|TRBV12-3/TRBV12-4|TRBJ1-6
CASSLAHWGEENSPLHF
TGTGCCAGCAGTTTAGCGCACTGGGGGGAGGAAAATTCACCCCTCCACTTT
>TRBD2|few|TRBV9|TRBJ2-1
CASSPSRTSINEQFF
TGTGCCAGCAGCCCCTCCCGGACTAGCATAAATGAGCAGTTCTTC
>NA|NA|TRBV4-1|TRBJ1-5
CASSQARSNQPQHF
TGCGCCAGCAGCCAAGCCCGGAGCAATCAGCCCCAGCATTTT
>TRBD1|NA|TRBV27|TRBJ1-5
CASSLSTGGIQPQHF
TGTGCCAGCAGTTTATCGACAGGGGGCATACAGCCCCAGCATTTT
>NA|NA|TRBV6-2/TRBV6-3|TRBJ1-5
CASSWDGPGYSNQPQHF
TGTGCCAGCAGTTGGGACGGGCCAGGGTATAGCAATCAGCCCCAGCATTTT
>NA|NA|TRBV7-4|TRBJ1-6
CASSLDRVGSYNSPLHF
TGTGCCAGCAGCTTAGACAGGGTCGGCTCCTATAATTCACCCCTCCACTTT
>TRBD1|few|TRBV9|TRBJ1-1
CASSTSGQAYTEAFF
TGTGCCAGCAGCACCTCCGGACAGGCCTACACTGAAGCTTTCTTT
>NA|few|TRBV11-1|TRBJ2-2
CASSLDLVLKNTGELFF
TGTGCCAGCAGCTTAGACCTGGTACTAAAGAACACCGGGGAGCTGTTTTTT
>TRBD2|NA|TRBV9|TRBJ2-2
CASSVGLAGLTGELFF
TGTGCCAGCAGCGTAGGACTAGCGGGTCTCACCGGGGAGCTGTTTTTT
>NA|NA|TRBV20-1|TRBJ1-1
CSARVPVGNTEAFF
TGCAGTGCTAGAGTCCCGGTGGGCAACACTGAAGCTTTCTTT